This TCR beta chain was captured by sequencing in a study of HIV-infected patients and healthy controls. Study-wide results and caveats: The seeming recovery of the Gini index after therapy in HIV-infected patients vanished in size-matched data. In healthy controls, MAIT alpha CDR3s were common; in HIV+ repertoires, severely depleted. HIV-infected repertoires had significantly higher mean Gini indices than controls, possibly reflecting oligoclonality.

Whole blood was used without fractionation, so all unsorted peripheral T cells were included. Four of the ten uninfected healthy control donors were sampled twice, two to three months apart. Reverse transcription used around 540 ng RNA and constant-region primers for alpha and beta. Using multiplexing indices, alpha and beta chain libraries were generated apart by chain-specific third strand synthesis. TCRdb reprocessed the 5' RACE reads via MiXCR and lists one record per CDR3 protein. Here the sample spans 18,000 or so distinct CDR3 sequences, approximately 9.5% being singletons. This clonotype is deemed medium-sized. What it binds is unknown. The sample taken for sequencing was blood. This TCR was recovered from an adult in good health.

The CDR3, as DNA: TGTGCCAGCAGTGGAGACGCTAGAGCGGATACCTACAATGAGCAGTTCTTC. Translation gives CASSGDARADTYNEQFF. J is TRBJ2-1 and V is TRBV6-1; TRBD2 is a possible D gene (5 bases). Looked up from germline, CDR1 is MNHNS and CDR2 is SASEGT. V lost 4 bases to trimming and J lost 2 bases, with 18 bases between them. This CDR3 is 17 amino acids long.